Presented here are 21 T cell receptor beta chains from one specimen sequenced in a study of blood T cells in healthy people across ages. A sample-barcoded 5' primer and a J-beta primer mix were used in a second PCR of about 7 to 11 cycles. In TCRdb, the 5' RACE reads were re-called with MiXCR into one record per CDR3 protein. The table has 950,000 to 1,200,000 distinct CDR3 sequences, around two fifths seen once; the top ten hold roughly 13%. The sequenced sample consisted of blood. These receptors were taken from a man younger than 35 in good health.

This clonotype was seen more than once but under ten times. The V and J genes are TRBV18 and TRBJ1-4; possibly TRBD1 for D (6 bases). CDR3 length equals 15 residues. Germline assignment: CDR1 KGHSH and CDR2 LQKENI. V lost 3 bases, J lost 7 bases, and 15 bases lay in between. CDR3 amino acids: CASSPYGQKGEKLFF. As DNA, the CDR3 is TGTGCCAGCTCACCCTACGGACAGAAGGGTGAAAAACTGTTTTTT.

This clonotype was seen repeatedly, ten times or more. The chain recombines TRBV5-1 with TRBJ2-1; maybe TRBD1 (6 bases). This CDR3 region has 13 residues. V was shortened by 7 bases and J by 5 bases, with 13 bases between the two germline ends. Per the germline V gene, CDR1 is SGHRS and CDR2 is YFSETQ. DNA of the CDR3: TGCGCCAGCCTAAGACCAGGGGACAATGAGCAGTTCTTC. This translates into CASLRPGDNEQFF.

In this sample, this clonotype turned up a few times. The rearrangement links TRBV6-5 to TRBJ2-7, with TRBD1 matching 7 bases. The CDR3 has 15 amino acids. Germline CDR1 reads MNHEY; CDR2 reads SVGAGI. V trimming: 4 bases; J trimming: 2 bases; junction bases outside the gene matches: 8. DNA of the CDR3: TGTGCCAGCAGTTCCAGGGACAGTAACGCCTACGAGCAGTACTTC. This encodes CASSSRDSNAYEQYF.

J is TRBJ1-4 and V is TRBV7-2; perhaps TRBD1 as D (6 bases). Germline CDR1 is SGHTA and CDR2 is FQGNSA. The CDR3 is made up of 15 amino acids. V was cut by 1 base and J by 5 bases, with 11 bases left in between. The CDR3 bases are TGTGCCAGCAGCTTAGAGTTCCAGGGGAATGAAAAACTGTTTTTT. It translates to CASSLEFQGNEKLFF. Variable domain in full (rest from reference TRBV7-2 and TRBJ1-4): GAGVSQSPSNKVTEKGKDVELRCDPISGHTALYWYRQSLGQGLEFLIYFQGNSAPDKSGLPSDRFSAERTGGSVSTLTIQRTQQEDSAVYLCASSLEFQGNEKLFFGSGTQLSVL.

V usage is TRBV20-1 and J usage is TRBJ1-3; possibly TRBD1 for D (6 bases). CDR3 length: 14 residues. The ends were cut back, 6 bases at V and 8 bases at J, with 20 bases in the middle. The V gene's germline CDR1 is DFQATT and CDR2 SNEGSKA (reference sequence). CDR3 DNA: TGCAGTGCAGGAACAGGGCGGCGGACCGACACCATATATTTT. Encoded protein: CSAGTGRRTDTIYF.

This chain uses TRBV4-3 with TRBJ2-2; D gene uncertain. The V end was cut by 0 bases, the J end by 2 bases, with 10 bases between. The CDR3 has 16 residues. Germline lookup yields CDR1 LGHNA and CDR2 YSLEER. This CDR3 is CASSQDGMVNTGELFF. CDR3 DNA sequence: TGCGCCAGCAGCCAAGATGGAATGGTCAACACCGGGGAGCTGTTTTTT.

The V gene is TRBV20-1, the J gene TRBJ1-1, with unresolved D. The CDR3 length is 18 residues. Trimming shortened V by 5 bases and J by 5 bases, and 30 bases separated the two germline ends. Germline CDR1 reads DFQATT; CDR2 reads SNEGSKA (reference sequence). The CDR3 DNA follows: TGCAGTGCTGAACCATACTTCCCGTCCGGCGGGGTCAGGACTGAAGCTTTCTTT. Amino acids: CSAEPYFPSGGVRTEAFF.

A few counts support this clonotype. The chain recombines TRBV4-3 with TRBJ1-5, with D uncertain. CDR1 LGHNA and CDR2 YSLEER come from the germline V gene. V lost 0 bases, J lost 7 bases, and 13 bases lay in between. The CDR3 sequence is 15 residues long. The CDR3 loop reads CASSQDRGYGQPQHF. The CDR3, as DNA: TGCGCCAGCAGCCAAGATCGGGGATATGGCCAGCCCCAGCATTTT.

Remarks on this clonotype: A far larger clone is one base from this, pointing to a likely read error. The J gene is TRBJ2-3, the V gene TRBV7-9; no reliable D call. There are 12 residues in the CDR3. The V end was cut by 0 bases, the J end by 7 bases, with 5 bases between. The V gene's germline CDR1 is SEHNR and CDR2 FQNEAQ (reference sequence). This CDR3 is CASSLATNTQYF. The CDR3 nucleotides are TGTGCCAGCAGCTTAGCGACAAATACGCAGTATTTT.

The rearrangement uses TRBV27 and TRBJ2-5; 12 nucleotides agree with TRBD1. The CDR3 length is 14 residues. Germline V gene data show CDR1 as MNHEY and CDR2 as SMNVEV (reference sequence). With V trimmed by 5 bases and J by 11 bases, 9 bases remained unmatched. In nucleotides, the CDR3 is TGTGCCAGCAGTGGGGGACAGGGGGCGCTTGAGCAGTACTTC. It translates to CASSGGQGALEQYF.

The chain has TRBV4-2 and TRBJ1-2; a weak D match, TRBD1 (6 bases). CDR1 and CDR2 from the germline V gene are LGHNA and YNFKEQ. The CDR3 spans 16 residues. V was shortened by 1 base and J by 3 bases, with 15 bases between the two germline ends. The CDR3 sequence is CASSQVQSGADYGYTF. The CDR3 DNA follows: TGTGCCAGCAGCCAAGTACAGTCAGGGGCCGACTATGGCTACACCTTC.

This clonotype was seen more than once but under ten times. The chain is built from TRBV7-8 and TRBJ2-3; D remains ambiguous. Germline V gene lookup returns CDR1 SGHVS and CDR2 FQNEAQ. CDR3 size: 13 residues. V lost 5 bases to trimming and J lost 4 bases, with 10 bases between them. CDR3 bases: TGTGCCAGCAGCCTCTATTCGGCAGATACGCAGTATTTT. It is translated as CASSLYSADTQYF.

This clonotype was seen only a few times. The rearrangement links TRBV10-3 to TRBJ2-3, with 7 bases matching TRBD1. The germline V gene has CDR1 ENHRY and CDR2 SYGVKD. CDR3 length: 13 residues. The CDR3 bases are TGTGCGGAACAGGGGCCTAGCACAGATACGCAGTATTTT. Translation gives CAEQGPSTDTQYF.

This clonotype was counted between two and nine times. This chain connects TRBV6-2 or TRBV6-3 to TRBJ2-1; D tentatively fits TRBD1 or TRBD2 (5 bases each). Trimming removed 4 bases at V and 7 bases at J, with 17 bases between. In germline, CDR1 is MNHEY, CDR2 SVGEGT. CDR3 length: 15 amino acids. CDR3 amino acids: CASSWGLTWGNEQFF. The CDR3 DNA sequence: TGTGCCAGCAGTTGGGGATTAACTTGGGGGAATGAGCAGTTCTTC.

V and J are TRBV6-6 and TRBJ1-2; D is undetermined. V gave up 6 bases and J gave up 10 bases, with 15 bases separating them. Looked up from germline, CDR1 is MNHNY and CDR2 is SVGAGI (reference sequence). The length of the CDR3 is 12 residues. CDR3 residues: CASSPREPIYTF. The CDR3 bases are TGTGCCAGCAGCCCCCGGGAACCGATCTACACCTTC.

The V call is TRBV20-1, the J call TRBJ2-3; 7 positions match TRBD1. Germline CDR1 is DFQATT and CDR2 is SNEGSKA (reference sequence). V dropped 7 bases and J dropped 4; count of bases not matched to a gene: 5. The CDR3 contains 12 residues. CDR3 in amino acids: CSGGQGADTQYF. The CDR3 region has the DNA TGCAGTGGGGGGCAGGGGGCAGATACGCAGTATTTT.

The genes are TRBV11-2 and TRBJ1-2; D gene unclear. The V gene's germline CDR1 is SGHAT and CDR2 FQNNGV. CDR3 size: 15 residues. The germline V and J ends were trimmed by 8 bases and 6 bases, with 22 bases remaining between them. The CDR3 spells CASGDLSFPSDGYTF. The CDR3 DNA reads as TGTGCCAGCGGCGACCTCAGTTTCCCGTCCGATGGCTACACCTTC.

The chain is built from TRBV20-1 and TRBJ1-6; D unclear. Germline V gene lookup returns CDR1 DFQATT and CDR2 SNEGSKA (reference sequence). The CDR3 extends over 15 amino acids. Deletions cut 0 bases from V and 7 bases from J, with 13 bases between. CDR3 protein: CSAREGRSSNSPLHF. CDR3 in DNA: TGCAGTGCTAGAGAAGGGCGATCCTCGAATTCACCCCTCCACTTT.

This clonotype was picked up a small number of times. The chain recombines TRBV6-5 with TRBJ2-3, with D possibly TRBD2 on 5 matching bases. Germline values: CDR1 MNHEY, CDR2 SVGAGI. This CDR3 is built from 14 residues. V lost 6 bases to trimming and J lost 8 bases, with 18 bases between them. CDR3 DNA: TGTGCCAGCAGGACGAAACTAGAGTCGGGTACGCAGTATTTT. Amino acid sequence: CASRTKLESGTQYF.

Ten or more counts support this clonotype. The V call is TRBV12-3 or TRBV12-4, the J call TRBJ2-1, with no clear D. This CDR3 spans 13 amino acids. Trimming pared 5 bases from V and 9 bases from J, leaving 14 bases between. The CDR3 protein is CASSHGQIGEQFF. DNA of the CDR3: TGTGCCAGCAGTCATGGGCAGATCGGTGAGCAGTTCTTC.

This chain uses TRBV6-2 or TRBV6-3 with TRBJ2-1; D possibly matches TRBD1 or TRBD2 (5 bases each). The germline V and J ends were trimmed by 2 bases and 0 bases, with 14 bases remaining between them. The CDR3 contains 17 residues. Germline values: CDR1 MNHEY, CDR2 SVGEGT. In DNA form, the CDR3 reads TGTGCCAGCAGTTACCCGAACTGGGGGAGCTCCTACAATGAGCAGTTCTTC. Protein: CASSYPNWGSSYNEQFF.